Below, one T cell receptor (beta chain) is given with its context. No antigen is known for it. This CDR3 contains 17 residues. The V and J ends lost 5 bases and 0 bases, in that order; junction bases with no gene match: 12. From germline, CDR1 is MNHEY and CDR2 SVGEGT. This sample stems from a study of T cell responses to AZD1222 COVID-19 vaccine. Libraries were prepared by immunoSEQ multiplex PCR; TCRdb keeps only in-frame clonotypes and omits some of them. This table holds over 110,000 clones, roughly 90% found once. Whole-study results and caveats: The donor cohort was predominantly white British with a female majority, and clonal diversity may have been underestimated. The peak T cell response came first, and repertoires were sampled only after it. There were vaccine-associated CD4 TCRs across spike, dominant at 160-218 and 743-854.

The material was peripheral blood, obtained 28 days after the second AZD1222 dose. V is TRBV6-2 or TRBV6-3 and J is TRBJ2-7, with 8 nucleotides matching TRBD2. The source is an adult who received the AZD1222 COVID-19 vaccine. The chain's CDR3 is CASSGPRLASRSYEQYF. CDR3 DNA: TGTGCCAGCAGTGGCCCCCGACTAGCGTCACGCTCCTACGAGCAGTACTTC.